The TCR beta chain described here comes from a study of brain T cells in children with intractable seizures. Sequencing was limited to surgery cases with top T cell transcript signatures in brain tissue. Pre-surgery treatment included at least one anti-epileptic drug. Sequencing used immunoSEQ multiplex PCR; TCRdb keeps in-frame clones, though not all of them. The repertoire holds approximately 110,000 clones, with roughly 94% as singletons. V lost 5 bases and J lost 2, with 15 bases in between. CDR3 length equals 15 residues. Germline CDR1 and CDR2: LNHDA and SQIVND (reference sequence). The chain is built from TRBV19 and TRBJ1-1; a weak D match, TRBD1 (5 bases). This specimen was peripheral blood, taken at surgery. This receptor was identified in a boy in the first two years of life with hemimegalencephaly and intractable seizures. In DNA, the CDR3 is TGTGCCAGTAGTCGGGGACGGAATCTCAACACTGAAGCTTTCTTT. This encodes CASSRGRNLNTEAFF.